The 8 T cell receptor beta chains listed next were all sequenced from one sample in a study of monozygotic twins with cystic fibrosis. Data came from immunoSEQ multiplex PCR; TCRdb stores just in-frame clones and leaves some out. The sample has around 34,000 clones; approximately 65% are singletons. Input material: blood. These receptor sequences come from a girl aged 10 to 17 with cystic fibrosis.

The rearrangement joins TRBV5-1 to TRBJ2-1; 10 bases fit TRBD2. The CDR3 contains 16 residues. V dropped 4 bases and J dropped 6; count of bases not matched to a gene: 10. Germline V lookup: CDR1 SGHRS, CDR2 YFSETQ. DNA of the CDR3: TGCGCCAGCAGCGGGGGGCCTAGCGGGAGTGGCAATGAGCAGTTCTTC. This sequence encodes CASSGGPSGSGNEQFF.

This clone was recorded a few times. This chain connects TRBV5-6 to TRBJ1-5; the D gene is possibly TRBD1 (5 bases). Germline V gene lookup returns CDR1 SGHDT and CDR2 YYEEEE. V lost 5 bases to trimming and J lost 6 bases, with 9 bases between them. The CDR3 loop spans 12 amino acids. The CDR3 DNA reads TGTGCCAGCAGTTCAGGGTCTCAGCCCCAGCATTTT. The encoded protein is CASSSGSQPQHF.

The V gene is TRBV7-9, the J gene TRBJ2-7; D possibly corresponds to TRBD2 (6 bases). Germline V CDR1 and CDR2: SEHNR, FQNEAQ (reference sequence). CDR3 length: 14 amino acids. Trimming left V 5 bases short and J 0 bases short, with 11 bases between. The CDR3 here is CASSPRTNSYEQYF. The CDR3 nucleotides read TGTGCCAGCAGCCCGAGGACTAACTCCTACGAGCAGTACTTC.

This clone has only a few counts. V gene TRBV18 combines with J gene TRBJ1-1, with D hard to call. Between the trimmed V and J ends, which lost 6 bases and 1 base, there was a span of 9 bases. The CDR3 extends over 13 amino acids. Germline values: CDR1 KGHSH, CDR2 LQKENI. CDR3 sequence (DNA): TGTGCCAGCTCGTCCGGGCCGAACACTGAAGCTTTCTTT. Protein sequence: CASSSGPNTEAFF.

The V and J genes are TRBV2 and TRBJ2-3; 11 bases align to TRBD1. This CDR3 comprises 13 residues. The junction had 3 bases not matched to a gene; V was cut back by 8 bases and J by 5 bases. CDR1 and CDR2 from the germline V gene are SNHLY and FYNNEI. The CDR3 bases are TGTGCCAGCGGACAGGGGGCAAGAGATACGCAGTATTTT. Its translation is CASGQGARDTQYF.

The chain employs TRBV5-6 and TRBJ1-5; D is uncertain. The germline gives CDR1 SGHDT, CDR2 YYEEEE. The CDR3 has 13 amino acids. The ends were cut back, 4 bases at V and 3 bases at J, with 8 bases in the middle. CDR3 amino acids: CASSASPNQPQHF. The CDR3 nucleotides are TGTGCCAGCAGCGCCTCACCCAATCAGCCCCAGCATTTT.

The chain uses TRBV2 and TRBJ2-5; a possible D gene is TRBD1 (6 bases). This CDR3 region has 16 residues. Trimming removed 5 bases from V and 5 bases from J, with 21 bases in between. Germline V gene sequence: CDR1 SNHLY, CDR2 FYNNEI. The CDR3 loop is CASSPILRDTGETQYF. CDR3 sequence (DNA): TGTGCCAGCAGTCCAATACTCCGGGACACTGGGGAGACCCAGTACTTC.

The chain carries TRBV7-3 and TRBJ1-1, with D possibly matching TRBD1 (5 bases). The CDR3 has 14 residues. Germline V lookup: CDR1 SGHTA, CDR2 FQGTGA. V lost 2 bases, J lost 3 bases, and 10 bases lay in between. For the CDR3, the DNA is TGTGCCAGCAGCTTACGGGGCAGGGACACTGAAGCTTTCTTT. Translated, it gives CASSLRGRDTEAFF.